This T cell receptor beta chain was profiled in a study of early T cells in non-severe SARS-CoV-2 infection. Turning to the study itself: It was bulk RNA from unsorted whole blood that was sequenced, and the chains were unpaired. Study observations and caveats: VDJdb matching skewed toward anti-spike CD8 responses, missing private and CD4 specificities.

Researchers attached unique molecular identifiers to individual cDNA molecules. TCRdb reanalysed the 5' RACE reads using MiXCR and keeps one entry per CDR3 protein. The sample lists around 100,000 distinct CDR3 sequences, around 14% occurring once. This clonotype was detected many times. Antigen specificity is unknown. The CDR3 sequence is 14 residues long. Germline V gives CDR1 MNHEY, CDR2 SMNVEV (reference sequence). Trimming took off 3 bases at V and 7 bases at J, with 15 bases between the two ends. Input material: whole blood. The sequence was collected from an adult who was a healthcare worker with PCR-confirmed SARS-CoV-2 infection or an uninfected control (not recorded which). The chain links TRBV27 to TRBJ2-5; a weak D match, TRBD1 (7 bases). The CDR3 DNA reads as TGTGCCAGCAGTTTGAGACAGGGAGGAGTGACCCAGTACTTC. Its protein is CASSLRQGGVTQYF.